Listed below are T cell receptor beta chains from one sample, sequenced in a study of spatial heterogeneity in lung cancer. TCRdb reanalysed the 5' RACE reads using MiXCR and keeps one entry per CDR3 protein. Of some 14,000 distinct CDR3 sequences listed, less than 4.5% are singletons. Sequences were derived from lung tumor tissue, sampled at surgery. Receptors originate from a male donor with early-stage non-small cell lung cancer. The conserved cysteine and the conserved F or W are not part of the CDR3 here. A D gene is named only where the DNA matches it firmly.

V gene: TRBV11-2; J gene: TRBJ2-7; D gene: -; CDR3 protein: ASSLNVPYEQY
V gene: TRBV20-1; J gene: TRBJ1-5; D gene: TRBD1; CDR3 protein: SAITHRGSNQPQH
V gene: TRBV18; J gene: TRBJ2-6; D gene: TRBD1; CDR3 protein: ASSPSTGPRSGANVLT
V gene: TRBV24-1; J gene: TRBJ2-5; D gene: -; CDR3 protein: ATSDLKAGRQETQY
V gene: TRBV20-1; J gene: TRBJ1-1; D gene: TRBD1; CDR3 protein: SARRTGGMNTEAF
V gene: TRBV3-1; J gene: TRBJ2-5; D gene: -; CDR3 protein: ASSHSETQY
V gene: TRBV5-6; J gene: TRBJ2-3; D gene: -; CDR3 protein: ASSLEVRELTDTQY
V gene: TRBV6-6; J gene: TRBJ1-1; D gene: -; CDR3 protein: ASRGTEAF
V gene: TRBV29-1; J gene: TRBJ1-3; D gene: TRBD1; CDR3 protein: SVGDRSGNTIY
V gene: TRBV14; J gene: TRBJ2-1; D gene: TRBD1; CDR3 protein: ASSQAGQGKGNEQF
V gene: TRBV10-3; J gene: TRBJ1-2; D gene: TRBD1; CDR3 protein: AISEMTGGRYGYT
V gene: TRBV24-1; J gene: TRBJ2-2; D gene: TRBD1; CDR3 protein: ATSDPGQGDTGELF
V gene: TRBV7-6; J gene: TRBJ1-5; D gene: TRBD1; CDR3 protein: ASSLGTGAGQPQH
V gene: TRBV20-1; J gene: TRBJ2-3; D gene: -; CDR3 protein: SARTPGPNSNTQY
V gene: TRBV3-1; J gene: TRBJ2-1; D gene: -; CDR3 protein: ASSRRGLDEQF
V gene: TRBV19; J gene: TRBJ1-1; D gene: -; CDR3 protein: ASSPGWSEAF
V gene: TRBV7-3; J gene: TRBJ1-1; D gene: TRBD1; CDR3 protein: ASSLTGQGEAF
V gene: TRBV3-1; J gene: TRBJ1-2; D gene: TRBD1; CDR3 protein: ASSRGQGAGYT
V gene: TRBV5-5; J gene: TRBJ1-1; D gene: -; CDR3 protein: ASSLAWGTEAF
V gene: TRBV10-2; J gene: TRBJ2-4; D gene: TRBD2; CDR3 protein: ASGPGGGTSRLNIQY
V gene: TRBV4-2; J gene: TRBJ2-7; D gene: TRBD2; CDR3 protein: ASSPTSDIVYEQY
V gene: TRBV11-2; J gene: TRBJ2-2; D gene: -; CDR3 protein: ASSQGNANTGELF
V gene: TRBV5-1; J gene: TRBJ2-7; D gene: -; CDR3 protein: ASSLGQATYEQY
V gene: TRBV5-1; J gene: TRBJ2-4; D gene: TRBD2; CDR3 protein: ASSWSGGRENIQY
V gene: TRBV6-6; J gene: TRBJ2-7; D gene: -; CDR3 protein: ASSGSTRTIYEQY